The present T cell receptor (beta chain) was sequenced within a study of T-cell reconstitution after alpha-beta-depleted transplantation in children. A few counts support this clonotype. Germline-derived CDR1 and CDR2 are MNHNS and SASEGT. The CDR3 runs to 17 residues. J lost 7 bases, V lost 5 bases, and 10 bases had no gene match. Researchers prepared the TCRbeta library using unique molecular identifiers, the study reports. TCRdb called the PCR reads again in MiXCR, with one record for every CDR3 protein. The table lists about 460,000 distinct CDR3 sequences, around 12% of them singletons, with under 7% in the top ten.

The source was PBMCs from the stem cell graft donor, collected from the stem cell graft. This receptor was obtained from a human donor who donated a stem cell graft to a child with combined immunodeficiency. The chain is built from TRBV6-1 and TRBJ2-1, with TRBD2 identical over 14 bases. CDR3 amino acids: CASSPPPGLAGENEQFF. CDR3 bases: TGTGCCAGCAGTCCTCCTCCGGGACTAGCGGGAGAGAATGAGCAGTTCTTC.